This T cell receptor (beta chain) was identified during a study of control samples from healthy donors and cancer patients. CDR1 is ENHRY, CDR2 SYGVKD, per germline. Trimming shortened V by 3 bases and J by 2 bases, and 11 bases separated the two germline ends. The CDR3 totals 15 residues. Repertoires were generated with immunoSEQ multiplex PCR, while TCRdb's copy carries only in-frame clones and drops some. The profile shows approximately 140,000 clones, roughly 92% of them singletons. The V gene is TRBV10-3, the J gene TRBJ1-5, with D possibly matching TRBD1 (6 bases). Sequenced: blood. This TCR came from a man aged 25-45 years in good health. The CDR3 loop reads CAISDPYRGNQPQHF. For the CDR3, the DNA is TGTGCCATCAGTGATCCGTACAGGGGCAATCAGCCCCAGCATTTT.